These 29 T cell receptor beta chains were sequenced from one sample in a study of T cell responses to AZD1222 COVID-19 vaccine (dated by TCRdb to 2020 to 2022). The sample's time point label, in plain terms: baseline before first vaccination. Libraries were built with the immunoSEQ multiplex PCR assay. TCRdb took this table from immuneACCESS and kept in-frame rearrangements with V and J called. Such tables lack part of the clones; where checked against another copy, unresolved V genes explain under half of the gap, and the rest is unexplained. Here the sample has roughly 150,000 clones; 92% occur a single time. Clones ranked in the top ten supply 1.3% to 1.5% of the sample. The starting material was peripheral blood, obtained on day 0 of AZD1222 vaccination. These receptors came from an adult in good health.

This chain joins TRBV29-1 and TRBJ2-2; 7 bases are a match to TRBD2. Germline assignment: CDR1 SQVTM and CDR2 ANQGSEA. After removal of 6 bases from V and 5 bases from J, the junction contained 12 bases not matched to a gene. This CDR3 contains 15 residues. CDR3 region: CSVQGTRRGTGELFF. CDR3 coding DNA: TGCAGCGTGCAAGGGACCCGGCGGGGGACCGGGGAGCTGTTTTTT.

The gene calls are TRBV6-2 or TRBV6-3 and TRBJ1-6, with D uncertain. With 0 bases removed from V and 9 bases from J, the gap between germline ends came to 3 bases. The CDR3 loop spans 12 amino acids. Germline lookup yields CDR1 MNHEY and CDR2 SVGEGT. CDR3 coding DNA: TGTGCCAGCAGTTACTCGATTTCACCCCTCCACTTT. Its protein is CASSYSISPLHF.

The chain uses TRBV5-6 and TRBJ1-4, with D maybe TRBD1 (5 bases). This CDR3 spans 17 amino acids. CDR1 and CDR2 (germline): SGHDT, YYEEEE. Trimming stripped 4 bases from V and 7 bases from J, with 23 bases between. CDR3 amino acids: CASSRRDRPFRGEKLFF. In DNA, the CDR3 is TGTGCCAGCAGCCGCCGGGACCGACCTTTCCGGGGTGAAAAACTGTTTTTT.

The chain employs TRBV7-3 and TRBJ1-2, with a possible D match to TRBD1 (6 bases). Trimming removed 2 bases from V and 3 bases from J, with 7 bases in between. This CDR3 is built from 13 residues. Germline CDR1 is SGHTA and CDR2 is FQGTGA. This CDR3 reads CASSLGGDYGYTF. As DNA, the CDR3 is TGTGCCAGCAGCTTAGGGGGCGACTATGGCTACACCTTC. Full variable domain (rest looked up from reference TRBV7-3 and TRBJ1-2): GAGVSQTPSNKVTEKGKYVELRCDPISGHTALYWYRQSLGQGPEFLIYFQGTGAADDSGLPNDRFFAVRPEGSVSTLKIQRTERGDSAVYLCASSLGGDYGYTFGSGTRLTVV.

The chain recombines TRBV27 with TRBJ2-1, with TRBD2 matching over 10 bases. This CDR3 has 17 amino acids. After removal of 5 bases from V and 9 bases from J, the junction contained 16 bases not matched to a gene. Germline assignment: CDR1 MNHEY and CDR2 SMNVEV (reference sequence). This CDR3 reads CASSPRPLAGVPPEQFF. The DNA for the CDR3 is TGTGCCAGCAGTCCTCGCCCGCTAGCGGGAGTTCCACCTGAGCAGTTCTTC.

The CDR3 nucleotides read TGTGCCAGCAGCCCCGCCCGATGGGGACTGACTTACAATGAGCAGTTCTTC. It specifies CASSPARWGLTYNEQFF. The V gene is TRBV11-2, the J gene TRBJ2-1; D may be TRBD2 (6 bases). CDR3 length: 17 residues. Trimming took 5 bases from V and 4 from J, leaving 21 bases between them. The V gene's germline CDR1 is SGHAT and CDR2 FQNNGV.

The sample holds one count of this clone. The chain is built from TRBV18 and TRBJ1-1, with unresolved D. Germline V lookup: CDR1 KGHSH, CDR2 LQKENI. V shed 3 bases and J shed 11 bases, with 22 bases lying between them. The length of the CDR3 is 15 residues. CDR3 sequence reads: CASSPTGSAGSVAFF. The CDR3 DNA reads as TGTGCCAGCTCACCGACGGGCAGCGCTGGTTCGGTGGCTTTCTTT.

V is TRBV11-2 and J is TRBJ1-6; the D is unclear. CDR1 and CDR2 (germline): SGHAT, FQNNGV. The CDR3 extends over 14 amino acids. The V end lost 2 bases, the J end lost 10 bases, and 12 bases lay between the germline ends. DNA of the CDR3: TGTGCCAGCAGCTTACAGAGTCTCGGGTCACCCCTCCACTTT. This gives the protein CASSLQSLGSPLHF.

The CDR3 region is CASSVRDGSYGYTF. The CDR3 bases are TGTGCCAGTAGTGTGAGGGACGGATCCTATGGCTACACCTTC. This sequence joins TRBV19 and TRBJ1-2; maybe TRBD1 (5 bases). This CDR3 has 14 residues. V was trimmed by 5 bases and J by 4 bases, leaving 14 bases between them. Germline lookup yields CDR1 LNHDA and CDR2 SQIVND (reference sequence).

V is TRBV14 and J is TRBJ2-1; possible D gene TRBD2, 5 bases. The CDR3 has 15 residues. V was clipped by 3 bases and J by 5 bases, with 14 bases between them. Germline V gene lookup returns CDR1 SGHDN and CDR2 FVKESK. The CDR3 region has the DNA TGTGCCAGCAGCCAGATTGGACTCGGTGACAATGAGCAGTTCTTC. This codes for CASSQIGLGDNEQFF.

The genes are TRBV24-1 and TRBJ2-1, with D unclear. Trimming took off 7 bases at V and 6 bases at J, with 9 bases between the two ends. Germline loops: CDR1 KGHDR, CDR2 SFDVKD. There are 12 residues in the CDR3. For the CDR3, the DNA is TGTGCCACCAGGAAGGGTCCCAATGAGCAGTTCTTC. Its protein is CATRKGPNEQFF.

J is TRBJ1-5 and V is TRBV6-1, with D perhaps matching TRBD1 (6 bases). This CDR3 contains 13 residues. V lost 2 bases and J 7 bases, leaving 9 bases between the germline ends. The V gene's germline CDR1 is MNHNS and CDR2 SASEGT. The CDR3 nucleotides are TGTGCCAGCAGTGAAAGGGGGTCGCAGCCCCAGCATTTT. This translates into CASSERGSQPQHF.

This chain connects TRBV24-1 to TRBJ1-5; no clear D. The V and J ends lost 5 bases and 0 bases respectively, with 7 bases between them. The germline gives CDR1 KGHDR, CDR2 SFDVKD. This CDR3 comprises 14 residues. Here the CDR3 reads CATSGGNSNQPQHF. In DNA, the CDR3 is TGTGCCACCAGTGGGGGAAATAGCAATCAGCCCCAGCATTTT.

The chain couples TRBV28 to TRBJ1-1; perhaps TRBD1 as D (5 bases). V was clipped by 6 bases and J by 1 base, with 18 bases between them. Germline CDR1 is MDHEN and CDR2 is SYDVKM. The CDR3 totals 16 residues. The CDR3 region has the DNA TGTGCCAGCAGCCTTTGGGGCAGGACGGGGAACACTGAAGCTTTCTTT. Amino acid sequence: CASSLWGRTGNTEAFF.

The V gene is TRBV9, the J gene TRBJ1-4; 8 bases are a match to TRBD1. The CDR3 runs 16 residues. CDR1 and CDR2 from the germline V gene are SGDLS and YYNGEE. Trimming cost V 3 bases and J 4 bases; bases outside gene matches: 8. CDR3 sequence: CASSAGQGTINEKLFF. The CDR3 DNA reads as TGTGCCAGCAGCGCTGGACAGGGTACCATTAATGAAAAACTGTTTTTT.

This clone has a count of ten or more. The rearrangement links TRBV6-4 to TRBJ2-3; 7 bases fit TRBD2. This CDR3 has 14 residues. With V trimmed by 2 bases and J by 9 bases, 8 bases remained unmatched. From germline, CDR1 is MRHNA and CDR2 SNTAGT. The CDR3 bases are TGTGCCAGCAGTGACAGGCTAGCGGTTGGGACGCAGTATTTT. Its protein is CASSDRLAVGTQYF.

The V gene is TRBV27, the J gene TRBJ2-1; tentatively, D is TRBD1 (6 bases). The germline CDR1 and CDR2 sequences are MNHEY and SMNVEV (reference sequence). The ends were cut back, 6 bases at V and 0 bases at J, with 9 bases in the middle. CDR3 length equals 14 residues. The CDR3 bases are TGTGCCAGCAGCCTACAGGGCTCCTACAATGAGCAGTTCTTC. Translation: CASSLQGSYNEQFF.

V usage is TRBV4-1 and J usage is TRBJ1-5; 7 nucleotides line up with TRBD1. The germline V gene encodes CDR1 MGHRA and CDR2 YSYEKL. This CDR3 is built from 14 residues. Trimming removed 10 bases from V and 4 bases from J; junction bases left unmatched: 10. CDR3 residues: CATAGTDRNQPQHF. Here the CDR3 DNA reads TGCGCCACCGCTGGGACAGATCGAAATCAGCCCCAGCATTTT.

The chain combines TRBV28 with TRBJ2-1; D gene unclear. Deletions cut 7 bases from V and 10 bases from J, with 14 bases between. In germline, CDR1 is MDHEN, CDR2 SYDVKM. CDR3 length equals 12 residues. The CDR3 here is CASTPRPGEQFF. Here the CDR3 DNA reads TGTGCCAGCACCCCCCGTCCGGGCGAGCAGTTCTTC. Looking up the rest from reference TRBV28 and TRBJ2-1 gives the full variable domain: DVKVTQSSRYLVKRTGEKVFLECVQDMDHENMFWYRQDPGLGLRLIYFSYDVKMKEKGDIPEGYSVSREKKERFSLILESASTNQTSMYLCASTPRPGEQFFGPGTRLTVL.

V and J are TRBV5-1 and TRBJ2-1; TRBD1 agrees at 9 bases. The CDR3 runs 14 residues. CDR1 and CDR2 (germline): SGHRS, YFSETQ. V lost 7 bases to trimming and J lost 4 bases; unmatched junction nucleotides: 6. The CDR3 region is CASVAGQGYNEQFF. The CDR3 nucleotides are TGCGCCAGCGTTGCCGGACAGGGGTACAATGAGCAGTTCTTC.

The CDR3: CASSLDGSTDTQYF. Written as DNA, the CDR3 is TGTGCCAGCAGCTTGGACGGGAGCACAGATACGCAGTATTTT. The chain links TRBV6-4 to TRBJ2-3; D not certain. The V and J ends lost 6 bases and 0 bases respectively, with 10 bases between them. The CDR3 has 14 amino acids. In germline, CDR1 is MRHNA, CDR2 SNTAGT.

J is TRBJ2-1 and V is TRBV13; TRBD1 agrees at 9 bases. The length of the CDR3 is 15 residues. Germline V gives CDR1 PRHDT, CDR2 FYEKMQ (reference sequence). The J segment lost 4 bases and the V segment lost 3 bases, leaving 4 bases of the junction unmatched. The DNA of the CDR3 is TGTGCCAGCAGCTTTGGGACAGGGCATTACAATGAGCAGTTCTTC. Its translation: CASSFGTGHYNEQFF.

The CDR3 is CASNPRGAEKLFF. CDR3 DNA sequence: TGTGCCAGCAACCCGAGGGGGGCGGAAAAACTGTTTTTT. This chain connects TRBV7-9 to TRBJ1-4; tentatively, D is TRBD1 (6 bases). The CDR3 covers 13 residues. Germline values: CDR1 SEHNR, CDR2 FQNEAQ (reference sequence). V dropped 7 bases and J dropped 8 bases, with 14 bases sitting between them. The full variable domain, in which reference TRBV7-9 and TRBJ1-4 provide the parts outside the CDR3, is DTGVSQNPRHKITKRGQNVTFRCDPISEHNRLYWYRQTLGQGPEFLTYFQNEAQLEKSRLLSDRFSAERPKGSFSTLEIQRTEQGDSAMYLCASNPRGAEKLFFGSGTQLSVL.

V gene TRBV7-2 combines with J gene TRBJ2-4; D remains unclear. Germline V gene data show CDR1 as SGHTA and CDR2 as FQGNSA. The CDR3 extends over 16 amino acids. With 5 bases removed from V and 4 bases from J, the gap between germline ends came to 18 bases. CDR3 region: CASSPTVLNQKNIQYF. For the CDR3, the DNA is TGTGCCAGCAGCCCGACGGTGCTTAACCAAAAAAACATTCAGTACTTC.

This clone appeared a few times. The chain joins TRBV5-1 to TRBJ1-6; 11 bases map to TRBD1. Germline assignment: CDR1 SGHRS and CDR2 YFSETQ. The CDR3 contains 16 residues. J was trimmed by 10 bases and V by 4 bases; bases with no gene match: 10. As DNA, the CDR3 is TGCGCCAGCAGCCAAGCTGGGACAGGGGGAACCTCACCCCTCCACTTT. Its translation is CASSQAGTGGTSPLHF.

CDR3 region: CASSLQGSANEKLFF. CDR3 nucleotides: TGCGCCAGCAGCTTACAGGGAAGTGCTAATGAAAAACTGTTTTTT. V is TRBV5-1 and J is TRBJ1-4; tentatively, D is TRBD1 (6 bases). The germline gives CDR1 SGHRS, CDR2 YFSETQ. This CDR3 region has 15 residues. V lost 2 bases to trimming and J lost 3 bases, with 11 bases between them.

The rearrangement links TRBV19 to TRBJ2-7; 7 positions match TRBD1. CDR3 length: 14 amino acids. Germline CDR1 LNHDA, CDR2 SQIVND (reference sequence). V shed 4 bases and J 0 bases; nucleotides not matched to a gene: 3. The DNA of the CDR3 is TGTGCCAGTAGTACCGACAGGGACTCCTACGAGCAGTACTTC. Residues: CASSTDRDSYEQYF.

The chain carries TRBV7-9 and TRBJ2-1; 7 positions match TRBD1. The CDR3 is made up of 14 amino acids. The V and J ends lost 5 bases and 8 bases, in that order; junction bases with no gene match: 9. The germline V gene encodes CDR1 SEHNR and CDR2 FQNEAQ (reference sequence). The CDR3 DNA follows: TGTGCCAGCAGCACCGGGACAGTGGTCGATGAGCAGTTCTTC. Its translation: CASSTGTVVDEQFF. Full variable domain (outside the CDR3, taken from reference TRBV7-9 and TRBJ2-1): DTGVSQNPRHKITKRGQNVTFRCDPISEHNRLYWYRQTLGQGPEFLTYFQNEAQLEKSRLLSDRFSAERPKGSFSTLEIQRTEQGDSAMYLCASSTGTVVDEQFFGPGTRLTVL.

This clone was seen just once. The rearrangement links TRBV27 to TRBJ1-1, with no clear D. V dropped 5 bases and J dropped 1 base, with 11 bases sitting between them. CDR1 and CDR2 (germline): MNHEY, SMNVEV (reference sequence). CDR3 length: 14 residues. The CDR3 DNA follows: TGTGCCAGCAGTCCGCCCCTTAAGAACACTGAAGCTTTCTTT. This codes for CASSPPLKNTEAFF.